The 23 T cell receptor beta chains given below trace back to one sample, sequenced in a study of T cell responses to AZD1222 COVID-19 vaccine. The method was immunoSEQ multiplex PCR; TCRdb's version includes in-frame clones alone and lacks a portion of them. The sample contains roughly 140,000 clones, under 95% of which appear only once. Material: peripheral blood, obtained 28 days after the second AZD1222 dose. These receptors all stem from an adult who received the AZD1222 COVID-19 vaccine.

V and J are TRBV20-1 and TRBJ2-1; 7 bases are a match to TRBD2. The CDR3 has 14 residues. Germline values: CDR1 DFQATT, CDR2 SNEGSKA (reference sequence). The junction had 7 bases not matched to a gene; V was cut back by 3 bases and J by 5 bases. CDR3 sequence reads: CSASWLAENNEQFF. The CDR3 bases are TGCAGTGCTAGTTGGCTAGCGGAAAACAATGAGCAGTTCTTC.

This chain joins TRBV19 and TRBJ2-7; the match to TRBD1 covers 9 bases. From germline, CDR1 is LNHDA and CDR2 SQIVND (reference sequence). The V and J ends lost 5 bases and 1 base, in that order; junction bases with no gene match: 6. This CDR3 spans 15 amino acids. This CDR3 reads CASSPGQGWSYEQYF. The DNA for the CDR3 is TGTGCCAGTAGTCCGGGACAGGGATGGTCCTACGAGCAGTACTTC.

This chain uses TRBV18 with TRBJ2-1; no reliable D call. The V gene's germline CDR1 is KGHSH and CDR2 LQKENI. This CDR3 region has 12 residues. The germline V and J ends were trimmed by 6 bases and 6 bases, with 9 bases remaining between them. CDR3 in amino acids: CASSMPPNEQFF. The CDR3 DNA follows: TGTGCCAGCTCGATGCCCCCCAATGAGCAGTTCTTC.

The J gene is TRBJ1-1, the V gene TRBV18; tentatively, D is TRBD1 (6 bases). CDR1 and CDR2 from the germline V gene are KGHSH and LQKENI. CDR3 length: 13 residues. V was shortened by 6 bases and J by 0 bases, with 8 bases between the two germline ends. CDR3 DNA sequence: TGTGCCAGCTCCGGGGACATGAACACTGAAGCTTTCTTT. Residues: CASSGDMNTEAFF.

This clone turned up a few times. This chain connects TRBV5-6 to TRBJ1-1; the D gene is possibly TRBD1 (6 bases). Trimming shortened V by 4 bases and J by 4 bases, and 20 bases separated the two germline ends. This CDR3 is 16 amino acids long. The germline CDR1 and CDR2 sequences are SGHDT and YYEEEE. The CDR3 loop reads CASSPTIQGIGTEAFF. The CDR3 region has the DNA TGTGCCAGCAGCCCAACCATTCAGGGGATAGGCACTGAAGCTTTCTTT.

The chain has TRBV18 and TRBJ1-1; D might be TRBD1 (6 bases). There are 13 residues in the CDR3. The V gene's germline CDR1 is KGHSH and CDR2 LQKENI. Trimming removed 6 bases at V and 8 bases at J, with 16 bases between. Here the CDR3 reads CASSSGQRAEAFF. CDR3 DNA sequence: TGTGCCAGCTCTTCCGGACAGAGAGCAGAAGCTTTCTTT. Based on the CDR3 plus reference TRBV18 and TRBJ1-1, the full variable domain is NAGVMQNPRHLVRRRGQEARLRCSPMKGHSHVYWYRQLPEEGLKFMVYLQKENIIDESGMPKERFSAEFPKEGPSILRIQQVVRGDSAAYFCASSSGQRAEAFFGQGTRLTVV.

The rearrangement links TRBV28 to TRBJ1-4; the D gene is possibly TRBD1 (6 bases). Germline V gene sequence: CDR1 MDHEN, CDR2 SYDVKM. The CDR3 runs to 13 residues. V gave up 8 bases and J gave up 7 bases, with 14 bases separating them. The CDR3 coding sequence is TGTGCCAGCGGCGGGCAGGGGAGTGAAAAACTGTTTTTT. Translated, it gives CASGGQGSEKLFF.

In this sample, this clone turned up once. V is TRBV11-2 and J is TRBJ1-4; TRBD1 agrees at 7 bases. Unmatched junction bases numbered 7, after V lost 3 bases and J lost 0 bases. The CDR3 has 17 amino acids. Per germline, CDR1 SGHAT and CDR2 FQNNGV. CDR3 residues: CASSFSTGITTNEKLFF. Written as DNA, the CDR3 is TGTGCCAGCAGCTTTTCGACAGGGATAACAACTAATGAAAAACTGTTTTTT.

The chain uses TRBV5-1 and TRBJ2-3, with 7 bases fitting TRBD2. The J segment lost 6 bases and the V segment lost 4 bases, leaving 14 bases of the junction unmatched. Per the germline V gene, CDR1 is SGHRS and CDR2 is YFSETQ. This CDR3 spans 16 amino acids. As DNA, the CDR3 is TGCGCCAGCAGCCCCGGGCTCGGGGGGTCAGGCGATACGCAGTATTTT. Amino acids: CASSPGLGGSGDTQYF.

The J gene is TRBJ1-5, the V gene TRBV12-5; the D gene is possibly TRBD1 (5 bases). Per the germline V gene, CDR1 is LGHNT and CDR2 is FRNRAP. The CDR3 sequence is 14 residues long. V was pared by 6 bases and J by 4 bases, with 13 bases between. The CDR3 coding sequence is TGTGCTAGTGGCCGGGACTCCTTAAATCAGCCCCAGCATTTT. As protein: CASGRDSLNQPQHF.

A word on this clone: The same CDR3 also results from other DNA sequences found in this sample. The rearrangement uses TRBV7-2 and TRBJ2-7; D unresolved. The CDR3 consists of 11 residues. Trimming took off 1 base at V and 4 bases at J, with 2 bases between the two ends. CDR1 and CDR2 from the germline V gene are SGHTA and FQGNSA. Written as DNA, the CDR3 is TGTGCCAGCAGCTTAGTTTACGAGCAGTACTTC. It codes for CASSLVYEQYF.

The gene calls are TRBV3-1 (or the pseudogene TRBV3-2) and TRBJ2-5; D may be TRBD2 (6 bases). The CDR3 has 15 amino acids. Trimming took 1 base from V and 2 from J, leaving 11 bases between them. Germline V gene lookup returns CDR1 LGHDT and CDR2 YNNKEL (reference sequence). In nucleotides, the CDR3 is TGTGCCAGCAGCCAAGTGGCGGGGCCTCAAGAGACCCAGTACTTC. This gives the protein CASSQVAGPQETQYF.

The chain has TRBV6-5 and TRBJ1-1; the D gene is possibly TRBD1 (5 bases). With 10 bases removed from V and 0 bases from J, the gap between germline ends came to 12 bases. CDR3 length equals 13 residues. The germline CDR1 and CDR2 sequences are MNHEY and SVGAGI. CDR3 in DNA: TGTGCCACCAGGGAGGATCTGAACACTGAAGCTTTCTTT. Protein sequence: CATREDLNTEAFF.

This clone occurred once. CDR3 sequence: CASFFQGRNTEAFF. For the CDR3, the DNA is TGTGCCAGCTTCTTCCAGGGGCGGAACACTGAAGCTTTCTTT. V is TRBV6-6 and J is TRBJ1-1, with D maybe TRBD1 (6 bases). This CDR3 region has 14 residues. Per germline, CDR1 MNHNY and CDR2 SVGAGI (reference sequence). With 8 bases removed from V and 1 base from J, the gap between germline ends came to 14 bases.

The CDR3 region is CASSWGGSKETQYF. CDR3 coding DNA: TGTGCCAGCAGCTGGGGTGGGTCCAAAGAGACCCAGTACTTC. J is TRBJ2-5 and V is TRBV5-4; unclear D gene. CDR1 SGHNT and CDR2 YYREEE come from the germline V gene (reference sequence). The CDR3 is 14 amino acids. The ends were cut back, 3 bases at V and 3 bases at J, with 12 bases in the middle.

This rearrangement joins TRBV7-2 to TRBJ1-2, with TRBD1 matching 10 bases. This CDR3 has 14 residues. The germline V gene has CDR1 SGHTA and CDR2 FQGNSA. V gave up 1 base and J gave up 7 bases; unmatched junction bases: 3. The CDR3 DNA reads as TGTGCCAGCAGCTTAGGGGGGACAGGGGTTGGCTACACCTTC. Translating it yields CASSLGGTGVGYTF.

The chain couples TRBV9 to TRBJ1-6; 10 nucleotides agree with TRBD1. The V segment lost 4 bases and the J segment 7 bases; nucleotides outside the gene matches: 5. Germline CDR1 SGDLS, CDR2 YYNGEE. The CDR3 consists of 15 residues. The CDR3 DNA follows: TGTGCCAGCAGCTTTCGGACAGGGGGGAATTCACCCCTCCACTTT. This codes for CASSFRTGGNSPLHF.

The gene calls are TRBV30 and TRBJ1-2; 8 bases map to TRBD1. V lost 6 bases, J lost 4 bases, and 7 bases stayed unmatched. Germline V gives CDR1 GTSNPN, CDR2 SVGIG (reference sequence). CDR3 length: 13 residues. The CDR3 region has the DNA TGTGCCTGCTCAGGGGGCCCTGGCTATGGCTACACCTTC. Its translation is CACSGGPGYGYTF.

The rearrangement uses TRBV6-1 and TRBJ2-7; TRBD1 matches at 8 bases. Germline trimming cut 0 bases from V and 9 bases from J; bases unmatched to any gene: 10. The CDR3 length is 15 residues. Germline V gene sequence: CDR1 MNHNS, CDR2 SASEGT. The CDR3 bases are TGTGCCAGCAGTGAAGCCGGGACAGGTCGTGGCGGGCAGTACTTC. Residues: CASSEAGTGRGGQYF.

The chain couples TRBV6-5 to TRBJ2-5; no reliable D call. V was shortened by 4 bases and J by 1 base, with 7 bases between the two germline ends. CDR1 is MNHEY and CDR2 is SVGAGI in the germline V gene. The CDR3 is 13 amino acids. CDR3 region: CASSSPGQETQYF. The CDR3 DNA sequence: TGTGCCAGCAGTTCCCCTGGCCAAGAGACCCAGTACTTC.

The gene calls are TRBV9 and TRBJ1-6; D not certain. The germline gives CDR1 SGDLS, CDR2 YYNGEE. The CDR3 covers 13 residues. V was shortened by 4 bases and J by 7 bases, with 9 bases between the two germline ends. CDR3: CASSTRTNSPLHF. The CDR3 DNA follows: TGTGCCAGCAGCACACGGACGAATTCACCCCTCCACTTT.

CDR3 sequence reads: CSVEGGARYGYTF. CDR3 nucleotide sequence: TGCAGCGTCGAGGGGGGGGCGCGTTATGGCTACACCTTC. The rearrangement joins TRBV29-1 to TRBJ1-2; maybe TRBD1 (6 bases). Trimming stripped 6 bases from V and 5 bases from J, with 16 bases between. The CDR3 spans 13 residues. The germline CDR1 and CDR2 sequences are SQVTM and ANQGSEA.

The chain joins TRBV19 to TRBJ1-6; 7 bases match TRBD1. CDR1 and CDR2 from the germline V gene are LNHDA and SQIVND (reference sequence). With V trimmed by 3 bases and J by 5 bases, 1 base remained unmatched. The CDR3 covers 14 residues. The CDR3 DNA is TGTGCCAGTAGTATTGGGACAGATAATTCACCCCTCCACTTT. This gives the protein CASSIGTDNSPLHF.